This T cell receptor (beta chain) was obtained from a study of cytotoxic CD8 clonotypes in ibrutinib-treated CLL. The wider study: The group held about 11 relapsed/refractory and around 14 treatment-naive patients, with under 18 IGHV unmutated. Complete response was seen in 2 patients and partial in some 25; roughly 12 progressed and about 14 stayed remitted after a median roughly 70 months. Study results and caveats: Whereas clonality rose at ibrutinib response, it declined toward baseline at progression.

PBMCs were cryopreserved, and around 1.9 micrograms of genomic DNA from them went into TCR beta libraries. The V gene's germline CDR1 is SNHLY and CDR2 FYNNEI. The CDR3 sequence is 14 residues long. V shed 11 bases and J shed 2 bases, with 18 bases lying between them. Data came from immunoSEQ multiplex PCR; TCRdb stores just in-frame clones and leaves some out. Counted here are about 25,000 clones, 75% to 85% occurring once; the ten biggest clones make up under 9.5%. Concerning this clone itself: Its target is not known.

This sequence originates from a human donor with chronic lymphocytic leukemia. Here the sequenced sample was PBMCs, taken after 24 months of ibrutinib treatment. The J gene is TRBJ1-2, the V gene TRBV2, with D perhaps matching TRBD1 (6 bases). CDR3 sequence: CAQLPGDTNYGYTF. DNA of the CDR3: TGTGCCCAGCTTCCAGGGGACACCAACTATGGCTACACCTTC.